The entry below describes one T cell receptor beta chain. What it binds is not known. The source of the sample is a study of monozygotic twins with inflammatory bowel disease. Study results and caveats: Especially where disease activity was present, IBD patients had fewer clonotypes in common with others than healthy twins did.

The template-switching step introduced UMIs that carried a 6-nucleotide sample barcode. With about 15 and 9 cycles respectively, two nested PCRs were carried out on TCRalpha and TCRbeta cDNA. TCRdb reanalyzed the 5' RACE reads and collapses them to one entry per CDR3 protein, without DNA. The data include fewer than 200,000 distinct CDR3 sequences; the top ten clones carry around 2.4%. Germline CDR1 is SGHTA and CDR2 is FQGTGA. This CDR3 has 14 residues. J is TRBJ2-5 and V is TRBV7-3; TCRdb gives TRBD1 as the D gene, but with no DNA this cannot be confirmed. The sequence was obtained from a human donor with ulcerative colitis or Crohn's disease, or a healthy co-twin of an affected twin (not recorded which). Sequences were obtained from blood. The CDR3 sequence: CASSRTGKGETQYF.